This TCR beta chain was identified during a study of cytomegalovirus exposure and HLA in healthy donors. Amplification used 60 Vbeta primers and 13 Jbeta primers. Here immunoSEQ multiplex PCR was the method, and the copy in TCRdb shows in-frame clones only, minus some. The sample gives about 120,000 clones, over 60% of which show up once; under 6.5% is in the top ten. This clone was counted only a few times. In nominal health when sampled, donors likely had unrecorded immune exposures nonetheless. Sequencing used PBMCs. The origin of this receptor is a man aged 18 to 35 in good health and CMV-seropositive.

In DNA, the CDR3 is TGTGCCAGCAGCCAAGTGGCGCGGACTAGCGGATCAGATACGCAGTATTTT. Its protein is CASSQVARTSGSDTQYF. The gene calls are TRBV4-2 and TRBJ2-3, with 10 positions matching TRBD2. Trimming took 1 base from V and 4 from J; bases not matched to a gene: 8. The CDR3 is 17 residues long. The germline CDR1 and CDR2 sequences are LGHNA and YNFKEQ.